This entry is about one T cell receptor beta chain. Its antigen is currently unknown. This entry is derived from a study of cytomegalovirus exposure and HLA in healthy donors. Points from the study as a whole: Earlier findings revealed that most TCR beta V segments proved productive either about 87% or about 30% of the time. The classifier was said to identify cytomegalovirus status with high specificity and sensitivity.

The V gene end was trimmed by 5 bases and the J gene end by 6 bases; junction bases not matched to a gene: 6. The CDR3 is made up of 14 amino acids. The germline V gene has CDR1 MNHEY and CDR2 SMNVEV (reference sequence). Use of 60 Vbeta and 13 Jbeta primers characterized the PCR. Libraries were prepared by immunoSEQ multiplex PCR; TCRdb keeps only in-frame clonotypes and omits some of them. Of 150,000 to 200,000 clones detected, 65% to 70% appear once; the ten largest clones hold 3.5% to 5.5%. The rearrangement uses TRBV27 and TRBJ1-1; 10 bases map to TRBD1. Sample: PBMCs. The TCR comes from a woman under 30 in good health and CMV-seropositive. The CDR3 DNA is TGTGCCAGCAGTAAAGACAGGGGGCATCCTGAAGCTTTCTTT. It yields the protein CASSKDRGHPEAFF.